A selection of T cell receptor beta chains follows, all from one sample in a study of control samples from healthy donors and cancer patients. Using immunoSEQ multiplex PCR, the repertoire was profiled, and TCRdb retains in-frame clones only, with some absent. Altogether around 63,000 clones are present, more than 70% being singletons, with the ten largest covering 2% to 2.5%. Sequencing was performed on PBMCs. The receptor set was obtained from a woman in her fifties or sixties with head and neck cancer. Each CDR3 is given with its conserved first and last residue. Each record gives: J gene, V gene, clone size, D gene, CDR3 DNA, CDR3 protein. The D gene is left open where the match is weak. Where a row states a size, it is once, few, many or the class of an expanded clone; other rows omit it.

TRBJ2-2 | TRBV3-1/TRBV3-2 | . | TRBD1 | TGTGCCAGCAGCCAAGGACAGGGCCTAGGGGAGCTGTTTTTT | CASSQGQGLGELFF
TRBJ2-4 | TRBV5-4 | . | . | TGTTGGCAGGAGGCAGGGGCCTCTAAAAACATTCAGTACTTC | CWQEAGASKNIQYF
TRBJ2-1 | TRBV7-9 | . | . | TGTGCCAGCAGCGCCCGACTGGGTGGGAACAATGAGCAGTTCTTC | CASSARLGGNNEQFF
TRBJ1-3 | TRBV5-4 | . | . | TGTGCCAGCAGCTTGGGGGGCCTCTCTGGAAACACCATATATTTT | CASSLGGLSGNTIYF
TRBJ2-5 | TRBV29-1 | . | . | TGCAGCGCATCTCATGGGCAAGAGACCCAGTACTTC | CSASHGQETQYF
TRBJ2-5 | TRBV7-9 | . | TRBD1 | TGTGCCAGCAGTTTTCCGGGACAGGGAAAAGAGACCCAGTACTTC | CASSFPGQGKETQYF
TRBJ1-2 | TRBV5-4 | . | TRBD1 | TGTGCCAGCAGCTTGTCCTTGGGACAGGGAAACGCTGGCTACACCTTC | CASSLSLGQGNAGYTF
TRBJ1-5 | TRBV24-1 | . | TRBD1 | TGTGCCACCAGTGACTCCGGGACAGGGGTGAATCAGCCCCAGCATTTT | CATSDSGTGVNQPQHF
TRBJ2-4 | TRBV3-1/TRBV3-2 | . | TRBD2 | TGTGCCAGCAGCCCATACACCGGGGGGGCCGGGGCCAAAAACATTCAGTACTTC | CASSPYTGGAGAKNIQYF
TRBJ1-1 | TRBV4-1 | . | . | TGCGCCAGCAGCCAGGTGCTGGGGGGGAAATATGAAGCTTTCTTT | CASSQVLGGKYEAFF
TRBJ2-2 | TRBV2 | . | . | TGTGCCAGCAAAGACAGTGCGAACACCGGGGAGCTGTTTTTT | CASKDSANTGELFF
TRBJ2-3 | TRBV12-5 | . | . | TGTGCTAGTGGTTTGGGCTTGGGCGGCGCCACAGATACGCAGTATTTT | CASGLGLGGATDTQYF
TRBJ2-1 | TRBV7-3 | . | . | TGTGCCAGCAGCTTAAAACCTTCCGGAATCAATGAGCAGTTCTTC | CASSLKPSGINEQFF
TRBJ1-2 | TRBV3-1/TRBV3-2 | once | TRBD1 | TGTGCCAGCAGCCAGGGCACAGGGGACGGCTACACCTTC | CASSQGTGDGYTF
TRBJ2-3 | TRBV5-1 | . | TRBD1 | TGCGCCAGCAGACAGGGACAGGGGGCTGTAGATACGCAGTATTTT | CASRQGQGAVDTQYF
TRBJ1-1 | TRBV9 | . | . | TGTGCCAGCAGCGTAGCCCCGGGGGGGACTGAAGCTTTCTTT | CASSVAPGGTEAFF
TRBJ2-7 | TRBV2 | few | . | TGTGCCAGCAGTGAATTAGGGGACGGCTACGAGCAGTACTTC | CASSELGDGYEQYF
TRBJ1-2 | TRBV2 | . | TRBD1 | TGTGCCAGCAGTGCGGTCCCGGGACAGGGGGTTGGTGGCTACACCTTC | CASSAVPGQGVGGYTF
TRBJ2-1 | TRBV7-8 | . | . | TGTGCCAGCAGCTTAGTGGGAGGGGAACCCGAGGGGGGAGGGAGCTCCTACAATGAGCAGTTCTTC | CASSLVGGEPEGGGSSYNEQFF
TRBJ1-6 | TRBV2 | . | . | TGTGCCAGCAGTGAAGCAGGGTTCAGTTATAATTCACCCCTCCACTTT | CASSEAGFSYNSPLHF
TRBJ2-1 | TRBV5-1 | . | . | TGCGCCAGCAGGCTGGACGGGGGTTGGGATGAGCAGTTCTTC | CASRLDGGWDEQFF
TRBJ2-5 | TRBV2 | . | . | TGTGCCAGCGGAGAAGAGACCCAGTACTTC | CASGEETQYF
TRBJ1-5 | TRBV18 | . | . | TGTGCCAGCTCAAGTGGGACGGACCGTAGATATAAACAGCCCCAGCATTTT | CASSSGTDRRYKQPQHF
TRBJ2-7 | TRBV10-3 | medium-sized | TRBD1 | TGTGCCATCAGCTCCTACTCCGGGACAGCCTACGAGCAGTACTTC | CAISSYSGTAYEQYF
TRBJ2-7 | TRBV6-6 | . | TRBD2 | TGTGCCAGCAGTACCGGGGGGGCCTACGAGCAGTACTTC | CASSTGGAYEQYF
TRBJ2-3 | TRBV27 | . | TRBD2 | TGTGCCAGCAGTTTGGATAGCGGGGGGGCATCAGATACGCAGTATTTT | CASSLDSGGASDTQYF
TRBJ1-6 | TRBV27 | . | . | TGTGCCAGCAGTTTACGGCGGAATTCACCCCTCCACTTT | CASSLRRNSPLHF
TRBJ1-2 | TRBV30 | . | TRBD1 | TGTGCCTGGAGTGTGGGACAGCACACTAACTATGGCTACACCTTC | CAWSVGQHTNYGYTF
TRBJ1-5 | TRBV5-6 | . | . | TGTGCCAGCAGCGAGAAGGGAGGGTCCGATAGCAATCAGCCCCAGCATTTT | CASSEKGGSDSNQPQHF
TRBJ1-5 | TRBV24-1 | . | TRBD1 | TGTGCCACCAGTGATTCAAAGGGGCAGGGGGCGCGGGATCAGCCCCAGCATTTT | CATSDSKGQGARDQPQHF
TRBJ1-5 | TRBV9 | . | . | TGTGCCAGCAGCCCGGGGACGGGGACGAATCAGCCCCAGCATTTT | CASSPGTGTNQPQHF
TRBJ2-1 | TRBV6-2/TRBV6-3 | few | . | TGTGCCAGCAGTTCATTTTACAATGAGCAGTTCTTC | CASSSFYNEQFF
TRBJ1-2 | TRBV2 | few | . | TGTGCCAGCAGTGAAGGGGTAGGGAATGGCTACACCTTC | CASSEGVGNGYTF
TRBJ2-3 | TRBV30 | . | TRBD2 | TGTGCCTGGAGGACTAGCGGGGATCCCACAGATACGCAGTATTTT | CAWRTSGDPTDTQYF
TRBJ2-3 | TRBV5-4 | . | TRBD2 | TGTGCCAGCAGCTTGTCTAATCTCAGCGGGGGGTATACGCAGTATTTT | CASSLSNLSGGYTQYF
TRBJ2-7 | TRBV6-5 | . | . | TGTGCCAGCGCCGGAGGGGTCCGGGCCTACGAGCAGTACTTC | CASAGGVRAYEQYF
TRBJ1-3 | TRBV7-2 | . | . | TGTGCCAGCAGCTTAGAACCCGGGAGGGTGAACACCATATATTTT | CASSLEPGRVNTIYF
TRBJ1-4 | TRBV5-4 | . | TRBD1 | TGTGCCAGCAGCACGCCGACAGGGGGAGGAGAAAAACTGTTTTTT | CASSTPTGGGEKLFF
TRBJ2-3 | TRBV15 | . | TRBD2 | TGTGCCACCAGCAAGGGACTAGCGGGCGGTAGCACAGATACGCAGTATTTT | CATSKGLAGGSTDTQYF
TRBJ1-2 | TRBV7-2 | . | . | TGTGCCAGCAGCTTAGACCGAACACGCTATGGCTACACCTTC | CASSLDRTRYGYTF
TRBJ1-6 | TRBV6-2/TRBV6-3 | . | . | TGTGCCAGCAGTTACTCTGGGACGGCTAATTCACCCCTCCACTTT | CASSYSGTANSPLHF
TRBJ2-1 | TRBV5-1 | . | TRBD1 | TGCGCCACCCGGACAGGGCCCTACAATGAGCAGTTCTTC | CATRTGPYNEQFF